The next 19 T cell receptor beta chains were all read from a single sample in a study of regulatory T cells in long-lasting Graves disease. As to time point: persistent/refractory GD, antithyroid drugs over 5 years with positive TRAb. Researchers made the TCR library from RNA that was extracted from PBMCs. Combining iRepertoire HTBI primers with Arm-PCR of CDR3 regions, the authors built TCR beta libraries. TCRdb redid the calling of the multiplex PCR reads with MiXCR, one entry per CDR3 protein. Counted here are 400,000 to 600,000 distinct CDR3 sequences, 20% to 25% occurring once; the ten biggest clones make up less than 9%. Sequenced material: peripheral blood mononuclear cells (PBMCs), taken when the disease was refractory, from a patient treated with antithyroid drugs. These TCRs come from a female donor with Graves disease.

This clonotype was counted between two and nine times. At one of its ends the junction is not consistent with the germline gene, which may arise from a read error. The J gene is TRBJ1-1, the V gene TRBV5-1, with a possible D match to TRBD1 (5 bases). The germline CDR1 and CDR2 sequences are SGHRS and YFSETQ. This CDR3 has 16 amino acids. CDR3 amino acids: CASSLVGGWGNAEAFF. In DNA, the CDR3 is TGCGCCAGCAGCTTGGTTGGAGGGTGGGGGAACGCTGAAGCTTTCTTT.

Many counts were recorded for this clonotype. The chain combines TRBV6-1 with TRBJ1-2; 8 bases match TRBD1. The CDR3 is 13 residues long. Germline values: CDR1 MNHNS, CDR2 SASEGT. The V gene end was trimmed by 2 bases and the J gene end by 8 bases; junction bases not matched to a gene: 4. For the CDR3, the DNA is TGTGCCAGCAGTGAAACAGGGGGTCGCGGCTACACCTTC. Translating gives CASSETGGRGYTF.

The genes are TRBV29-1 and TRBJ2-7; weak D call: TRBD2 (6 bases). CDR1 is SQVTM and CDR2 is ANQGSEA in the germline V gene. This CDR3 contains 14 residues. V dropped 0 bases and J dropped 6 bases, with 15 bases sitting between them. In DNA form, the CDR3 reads TGCAGCGTTGAAGAGGGACTCGCCTCGCGCGAGCAGTACTTC. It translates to CSVEEGLASREQYF.

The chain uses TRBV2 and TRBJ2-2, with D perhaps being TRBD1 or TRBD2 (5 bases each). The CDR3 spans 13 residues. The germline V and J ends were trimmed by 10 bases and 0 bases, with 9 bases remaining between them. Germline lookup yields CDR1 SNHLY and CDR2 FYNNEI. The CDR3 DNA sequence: TGTGCCACAGGGACCGCGAACACCGGGGAGCTGTTTTTT. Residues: CATGTANTGELFF.

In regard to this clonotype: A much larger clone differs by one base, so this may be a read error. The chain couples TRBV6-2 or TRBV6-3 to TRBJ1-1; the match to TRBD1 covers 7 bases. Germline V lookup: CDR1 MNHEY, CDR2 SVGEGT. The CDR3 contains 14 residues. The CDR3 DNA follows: TGTGCCAGCAGTTACTCGAGACAGGGCTCTGAAGCTGTCTTT. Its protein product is CASSYSRQGSEAVF.

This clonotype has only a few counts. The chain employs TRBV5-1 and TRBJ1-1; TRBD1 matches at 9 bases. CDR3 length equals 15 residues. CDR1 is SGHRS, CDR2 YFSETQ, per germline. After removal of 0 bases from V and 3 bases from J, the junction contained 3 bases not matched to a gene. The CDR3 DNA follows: TGCGCCAGCAGCTTGGTATGGACAGGGGACACTGAAGCTTTCTTT. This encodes CASSLVWTGDTEAFF.

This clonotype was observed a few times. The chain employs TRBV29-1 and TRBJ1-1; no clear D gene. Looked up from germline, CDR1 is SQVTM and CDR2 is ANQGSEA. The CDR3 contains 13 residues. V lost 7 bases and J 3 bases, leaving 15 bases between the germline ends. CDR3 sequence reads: CSAVLHADTEAFF. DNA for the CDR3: TGCAGCGCGGTCCTTCATGCTGACACTGAAGCTTTCTTT. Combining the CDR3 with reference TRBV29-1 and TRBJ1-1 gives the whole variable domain SAVISQKPSRDICQRGTSLTIQCQVDSQVTMMFWYRQQPGQSLTLIATANQGSEATYESGFVIDKFPISRPNLTFSTLTVSNMSPEDSSIYLCSAVLHADTEAFFGQGTRLTVV.

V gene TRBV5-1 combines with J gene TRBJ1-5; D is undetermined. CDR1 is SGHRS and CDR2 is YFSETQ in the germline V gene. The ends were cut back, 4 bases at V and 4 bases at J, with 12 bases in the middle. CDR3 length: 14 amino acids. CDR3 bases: TGCGCCAGCAGCCCTGGAATGGGAAATCAGCCCCAGCATTTT. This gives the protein CASSPGMGNQPQHF.

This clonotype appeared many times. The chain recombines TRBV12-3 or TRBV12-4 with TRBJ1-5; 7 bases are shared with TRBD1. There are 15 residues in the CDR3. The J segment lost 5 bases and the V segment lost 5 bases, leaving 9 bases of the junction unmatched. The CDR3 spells CASSHDTGVDQPQHF. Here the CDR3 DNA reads TGTGCCAGCAGTCACGATACAGGGGTGGATCAGCCCCAGCATTTT.

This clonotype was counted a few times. The CDR3 here is CASSSTGMQETQYF. CDR3 sequence (DNA): TGTGCCAGCAGCTCTACAGGGATGCAAGAGACCCAGTACTTC. The V call is TRBV9, the J call TRBJ2-5, with D perhaps matching TRBD1 (6 bases). Germline V gene sequence: CDR1 SGDLS, CDR2 YYNGEE. Trimming took 4 bases from V and 2 from J, leaving 12 bases between them. The CDR3 sequence is 14 residues long. The full variable domain, in which reference TRBV9 and TRBJ2-5 provide the parts outside the CDR3, is DSGVTQTPKHLITATGQRVTLRCSPRSGDLSVYWYQQSLDQGLQFLIQYYNGEERAKGNILERFSAQQFPDLHSELNLSSLELGDSALYFCASSSTGMQETQYFGPGTRLLVL.

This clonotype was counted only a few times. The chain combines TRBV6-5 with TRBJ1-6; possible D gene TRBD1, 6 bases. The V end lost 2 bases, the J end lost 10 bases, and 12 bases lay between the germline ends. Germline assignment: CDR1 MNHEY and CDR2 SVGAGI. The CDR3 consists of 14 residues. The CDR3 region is CASSYGQSGSPLHF. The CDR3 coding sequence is TGTGCCAGCAGTTACGGACAGTCTGGATCACCCCTCCACTTT.

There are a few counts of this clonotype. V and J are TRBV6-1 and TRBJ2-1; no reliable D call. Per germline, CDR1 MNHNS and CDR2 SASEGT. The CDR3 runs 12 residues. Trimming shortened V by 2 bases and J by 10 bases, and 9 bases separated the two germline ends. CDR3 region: CASSEHAYEQFF. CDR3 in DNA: TGTGCCAGCAGTGAACACGCGTACGAGCAGTTCTTC.

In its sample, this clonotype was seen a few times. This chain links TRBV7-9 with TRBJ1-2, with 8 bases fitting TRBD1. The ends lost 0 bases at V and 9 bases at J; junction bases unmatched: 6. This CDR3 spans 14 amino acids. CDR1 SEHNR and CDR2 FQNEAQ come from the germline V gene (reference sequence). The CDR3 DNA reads TGTGCCAGCAGCTTAGCTGACAGGGGACCCAGCTACACCTTC. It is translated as CASSLADRGPSYTF. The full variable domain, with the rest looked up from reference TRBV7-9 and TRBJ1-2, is DTGVSQNPRHKITKRGQNVTFRCDPISEHNRLYWYRQTLGQGPEFLTYFQNEAQLEKSRLLSDRFSAERPKGSFSTLEIQRTEQGDSAMYLCASSLADRGPSYTFGSGTRLTVV.

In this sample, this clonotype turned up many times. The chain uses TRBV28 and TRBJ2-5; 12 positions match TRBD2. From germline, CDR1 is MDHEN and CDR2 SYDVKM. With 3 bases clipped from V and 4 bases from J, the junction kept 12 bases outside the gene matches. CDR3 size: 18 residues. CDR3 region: CASSFYETSGSLGETQYF. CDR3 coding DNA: TGTGCCAGCAGTTTTTACGAGACTAGCGGGAGTCTGGGAGAGACCCAGTACTTC. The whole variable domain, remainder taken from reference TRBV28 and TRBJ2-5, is DVKVTQSSRYLVKRTGEKVFLECVQDMDHENMFWYRQDPGLGLRLIYFSYDVKMKEKGDIPEGYSVSREKKERFSLILESASTNQTSMYLCASSFYETSGSLGETQYFGPGTRLLVL.

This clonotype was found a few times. This chain's CDR3 is CASRPRGSTEQYF. The CDR3 DNA reads TGTGCCAGCAGGCCGAGGGGCAGTACCGAGCAGTACTTC. The genes are TRBV27 and TRBJ2-7, with D perhaps matching TRBD1 or TRBD2 (5 bases each). The CDR3 has 13 amino acids. V was pared by 6 bases and J by 6 bases, with 15 bases between. Per germline, CDR1 MNHEY and CDR2 SMNVEV (reference sequence).

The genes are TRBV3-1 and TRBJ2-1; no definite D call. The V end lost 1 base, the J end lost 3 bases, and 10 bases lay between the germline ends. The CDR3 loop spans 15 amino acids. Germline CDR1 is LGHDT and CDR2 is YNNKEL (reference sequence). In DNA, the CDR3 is TGTGCCAGCAGCCAAGGGACGGCTAACTACAATGAGCAGTTCTTC. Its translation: CASSQGTANYNEQFF.

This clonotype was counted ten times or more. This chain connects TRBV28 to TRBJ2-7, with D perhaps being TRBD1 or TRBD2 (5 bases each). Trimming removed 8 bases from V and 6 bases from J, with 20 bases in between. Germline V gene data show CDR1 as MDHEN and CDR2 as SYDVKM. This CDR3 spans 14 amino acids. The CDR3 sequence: CASSLGTVGIEQYF. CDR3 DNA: TGTGCCAGCTCCCTAGGGACGGTGGGTATCGAGCAGTACTTC.

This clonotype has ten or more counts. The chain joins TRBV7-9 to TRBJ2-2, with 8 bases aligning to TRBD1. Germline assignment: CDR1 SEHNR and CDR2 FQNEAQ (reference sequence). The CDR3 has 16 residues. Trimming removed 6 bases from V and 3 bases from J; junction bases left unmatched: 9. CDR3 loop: CASSKARGQDTGELFF. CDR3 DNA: TGTGCCAGCAGTAAAGCCAGGGGGCAGGACACCGGGGAGCTGTTTTTT.

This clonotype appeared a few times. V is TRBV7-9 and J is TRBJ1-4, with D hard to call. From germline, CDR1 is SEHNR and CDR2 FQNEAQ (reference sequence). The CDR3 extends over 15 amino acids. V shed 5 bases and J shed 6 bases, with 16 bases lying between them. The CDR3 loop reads CASSLLSGTDEKLFF. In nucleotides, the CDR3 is TGTGCCAGCAGCCTCCTAAGTGGAACAGATGAAAAACTGTTTTTT.